This T cell receptor (beta chain) stems from a study of early T cells in non-severe SARS-CoV-2 infection. Across the whole study: Chains from this unsorted whole-blood bulk RNA could not be paired.

The study's findings and limits: VDJdb matching favored anti-spike CD8 responses, missing private and CD4 specificities.

Individually, cDNA molecules had unique molecular identifiers attached to them. TCRdb redid the calling of the 5' RACE reads with MiXCR, one entry per CDR3 protein. This table has about 66,000 distinct CDR3 sequences, about 13% appearing once. V was pared by 5 bases and J by 8 bases, with 13 bases of the junction left unmatched. CDR3 length: 16 amino acids. The germline CDR1 and CDR2 sequences are SGHTA and FQGNSA. This clonotype has more than one count but fewer than ten. Its antigen is still unknown. Sequenced input: whole blood. The TCR sequence derives from an adult who was a healthcare worker with PCR-confirmed SARS-CoV-2 infection or an uninfected control (not recorded which). The chain recombines TRBV7-2 with TRBJ2-1, with 9 bases matching TRBD2. The CDR3 nucleotides are TGTGCCAGCAGCCTCGATTATACTAGCGGGTCATATGAGCAGTTCTTC. It specifies CASSLDYTSGSYEQFF.